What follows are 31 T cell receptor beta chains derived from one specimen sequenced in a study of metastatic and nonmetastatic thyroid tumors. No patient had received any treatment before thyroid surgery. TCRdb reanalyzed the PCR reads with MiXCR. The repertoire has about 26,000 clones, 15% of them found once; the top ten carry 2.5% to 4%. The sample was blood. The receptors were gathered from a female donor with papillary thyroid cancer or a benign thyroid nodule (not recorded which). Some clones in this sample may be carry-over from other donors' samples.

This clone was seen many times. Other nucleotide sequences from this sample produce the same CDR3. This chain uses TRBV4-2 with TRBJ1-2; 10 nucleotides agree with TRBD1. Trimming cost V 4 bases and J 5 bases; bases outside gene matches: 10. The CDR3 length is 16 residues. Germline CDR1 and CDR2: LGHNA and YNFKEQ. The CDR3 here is CASSRPTPGQGYGYTF. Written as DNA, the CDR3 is TGTGCCAGCAGCCGTCCTACACCGGGACAGGGGTATGGCTACACCTTC.

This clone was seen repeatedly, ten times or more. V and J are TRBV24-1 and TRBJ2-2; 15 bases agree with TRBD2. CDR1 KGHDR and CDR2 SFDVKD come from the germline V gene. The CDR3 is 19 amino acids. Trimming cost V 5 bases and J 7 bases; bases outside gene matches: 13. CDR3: CATSAPSGLAGGRNGELFF. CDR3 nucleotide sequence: TGTGCCACCAGTGCCCCCTCCGGACTAGCGGGAGGGCGTAACGGGGAGCTGTTTTTT.

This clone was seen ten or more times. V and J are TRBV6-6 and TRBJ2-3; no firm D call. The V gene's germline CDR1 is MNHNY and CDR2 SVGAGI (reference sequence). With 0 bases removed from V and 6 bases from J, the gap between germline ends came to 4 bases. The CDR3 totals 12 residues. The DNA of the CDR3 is TGTGCCAGCAGTTACTCGCCTGATACGCAGTATTTT. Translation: CASSYSPDTQYF.

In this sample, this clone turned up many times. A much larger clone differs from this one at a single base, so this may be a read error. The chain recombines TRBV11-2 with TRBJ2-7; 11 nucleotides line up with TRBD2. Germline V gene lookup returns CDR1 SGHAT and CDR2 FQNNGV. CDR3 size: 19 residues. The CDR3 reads CASSFFAPSGRPFNYEQYF. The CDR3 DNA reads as TGTGCCAGCAGCTTTTTCGCCCCTAGCGGGAGGCCGTTCAACTACGAGCAATACTTC.

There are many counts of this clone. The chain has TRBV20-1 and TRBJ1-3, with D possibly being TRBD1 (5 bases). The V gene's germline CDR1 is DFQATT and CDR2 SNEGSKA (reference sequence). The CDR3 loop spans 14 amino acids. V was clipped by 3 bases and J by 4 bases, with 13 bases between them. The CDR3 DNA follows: TGCAGTGCTAGTGTTTTGGGGGAGGGAAACACCATATATTTT. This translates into CSASVLGEGNTIYF.

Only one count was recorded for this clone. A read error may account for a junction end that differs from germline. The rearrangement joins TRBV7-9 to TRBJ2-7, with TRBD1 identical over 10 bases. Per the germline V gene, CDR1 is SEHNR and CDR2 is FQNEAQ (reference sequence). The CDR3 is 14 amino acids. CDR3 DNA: TGTGCCAGCGAAGCCGGGACAGGGGTGGACGAGCTGTACTTC. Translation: CASEAGTGVDELYF.

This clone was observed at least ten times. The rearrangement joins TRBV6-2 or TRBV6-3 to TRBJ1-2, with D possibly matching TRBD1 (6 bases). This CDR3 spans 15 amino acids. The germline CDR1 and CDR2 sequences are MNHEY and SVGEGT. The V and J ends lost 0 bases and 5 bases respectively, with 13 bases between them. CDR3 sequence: CASSYSTQGWYGYTF. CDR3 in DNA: TGTGCCAGCAGTTACTCAACACAGGGTTGGTATGGCTACACCTTC.

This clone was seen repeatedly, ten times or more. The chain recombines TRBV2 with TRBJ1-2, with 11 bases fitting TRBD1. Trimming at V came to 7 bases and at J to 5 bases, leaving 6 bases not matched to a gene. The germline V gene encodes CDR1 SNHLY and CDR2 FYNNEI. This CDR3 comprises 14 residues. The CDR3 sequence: CASTGQGAWYGYTF. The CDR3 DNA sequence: TGTGCCAGCACCGGACAGGGGGCCTGGTATGGCTACACCTTC.

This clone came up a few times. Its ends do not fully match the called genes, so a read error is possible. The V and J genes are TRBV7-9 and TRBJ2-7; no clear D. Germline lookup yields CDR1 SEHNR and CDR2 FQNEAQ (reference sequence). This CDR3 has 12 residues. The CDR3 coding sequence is TGTGCCAGCATCCGGAGCTCCTACGAGCAGCACTTC. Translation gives CASIRSSYEQHF.

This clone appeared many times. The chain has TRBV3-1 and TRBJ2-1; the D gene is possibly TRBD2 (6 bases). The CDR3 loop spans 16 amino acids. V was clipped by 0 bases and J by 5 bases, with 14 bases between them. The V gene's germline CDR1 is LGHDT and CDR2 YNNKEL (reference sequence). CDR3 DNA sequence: TGTGCCAGCAGCCAAGAACGGGAGACCCTGGACAATGAGCAGTTCTTC. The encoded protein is CASSQERETLDNEQFF.

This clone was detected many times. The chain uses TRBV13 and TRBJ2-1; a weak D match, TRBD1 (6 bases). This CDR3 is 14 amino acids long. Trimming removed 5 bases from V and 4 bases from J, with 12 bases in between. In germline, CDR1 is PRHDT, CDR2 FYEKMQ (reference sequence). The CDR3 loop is CASSNRDQYNEQFF. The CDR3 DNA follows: TGTGCCAGCAGCAACAGGGACCAGTACAATGAGCAGTTCTTC. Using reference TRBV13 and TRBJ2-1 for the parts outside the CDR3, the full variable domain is AAGVIQSPRHLIKEKRETATLKCYPIPRHDTVYWYQQGPGQDPQFLISFYEKMQSDKGSIPDRFSAQQFSDYHSELNMSSLELGDSALYFCASSNRDQYNEQFFGPGTRLTVL.

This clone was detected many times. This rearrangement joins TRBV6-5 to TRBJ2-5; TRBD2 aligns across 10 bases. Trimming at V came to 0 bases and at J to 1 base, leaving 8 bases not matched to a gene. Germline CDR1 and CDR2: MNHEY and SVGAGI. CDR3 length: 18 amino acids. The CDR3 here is CASSYSEVAGGRQETQYF. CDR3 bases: TGTGCCAGCAGTTACTCGGAGGTAGCGGGAGGCCGCCAAGAGACCCAGTACTTC.

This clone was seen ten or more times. This chain's CDR3 is CASSLDLTGTEAFF. CDR3 bases: TGTGCCAGCAGTTTAGACTTGACAGGGACTGAAGCTTTCTTT. The gene calls are TRBV28 and TRBJ1-1; 7 nucleotides line up with TRBD1. J gave up 5 bases and V 2 bases, and 5 bases lay outside the gene matches. This CDR3 comprises 14 residues. Germline V gene data show CDR1 as MDHEN and CDR2 as SYDVKM.

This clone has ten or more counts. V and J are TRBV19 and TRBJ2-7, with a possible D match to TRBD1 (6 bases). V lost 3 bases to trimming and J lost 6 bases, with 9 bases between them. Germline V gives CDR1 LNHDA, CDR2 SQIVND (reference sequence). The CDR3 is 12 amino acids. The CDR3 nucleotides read TGTGCCAGTAGTATTACAGGGTCCGAGCAGTACTTC. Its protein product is CASSITGSEQYF.

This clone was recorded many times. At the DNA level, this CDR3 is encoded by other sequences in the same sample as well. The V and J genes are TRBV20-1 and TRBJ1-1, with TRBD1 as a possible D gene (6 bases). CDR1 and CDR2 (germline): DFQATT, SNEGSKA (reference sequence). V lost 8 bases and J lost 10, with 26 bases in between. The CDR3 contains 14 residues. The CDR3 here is CSPGGGGPPAGAFF. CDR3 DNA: TGCAGTCCCGGCGGGGGGGGGCCCCCTGCGGGAGCTTTCTTT.

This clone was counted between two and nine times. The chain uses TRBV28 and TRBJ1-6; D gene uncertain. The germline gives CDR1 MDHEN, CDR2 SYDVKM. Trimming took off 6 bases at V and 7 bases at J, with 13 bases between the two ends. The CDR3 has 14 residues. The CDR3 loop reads CASSPPDVNSPLHF. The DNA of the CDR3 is TGTGCCAGCAGCCCCCCGGACGTAAATTCACCCCTCCACTTT. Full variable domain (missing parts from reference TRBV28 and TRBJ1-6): DVKVTQSSRYLVKRTGEKVFLECVQDMDHENMFWYRQDPGLGLRLIYFSYDVKMKEKGDIPEGYSVSREKKERFSLILESASTNQTSMYLCASSPPDVNSPLHFGNGTRLTVT.

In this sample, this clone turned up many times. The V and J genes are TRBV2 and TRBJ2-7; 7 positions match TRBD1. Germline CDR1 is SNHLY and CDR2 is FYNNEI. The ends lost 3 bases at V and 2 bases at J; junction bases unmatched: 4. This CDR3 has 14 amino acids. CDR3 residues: CASSDDRVTYEQYF. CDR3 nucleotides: TGTGCCAGCAGTGACGACAGGGTAACCTACGAGCAGTACTTC.

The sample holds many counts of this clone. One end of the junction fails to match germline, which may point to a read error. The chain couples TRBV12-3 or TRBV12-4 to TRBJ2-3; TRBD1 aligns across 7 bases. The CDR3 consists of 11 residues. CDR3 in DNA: TGTGCCAGCAGTTTCCGACAGGGATCGGCTTTT. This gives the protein CASSFRQGSAF.

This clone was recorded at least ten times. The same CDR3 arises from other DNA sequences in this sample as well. CDR3 bases: TGTGCCAGCAGGACAGGGATCGGCGAGCAGTACTTC. This sequence encodes CASRTGIGEQYF. The chain joins TRBV12-3 or TRBV12-4 to TRBJ2-7; 7 bases are a match to TRBD1. The CDR3 loop spans 12 amino acids. Trimming removed 6 bases from V and 6 bases from J; junction bases left unmatched: 5.

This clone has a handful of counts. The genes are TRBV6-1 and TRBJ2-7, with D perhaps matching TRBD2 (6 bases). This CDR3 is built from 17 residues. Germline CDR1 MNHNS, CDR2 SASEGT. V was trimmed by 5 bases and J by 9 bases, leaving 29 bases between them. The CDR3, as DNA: TGTGCCAGCAGTCTCTCCTCCGGGACTGCCGGTAGATCCGGGCAGTACTTC. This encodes CASSLSSGTAGRSGQYF.

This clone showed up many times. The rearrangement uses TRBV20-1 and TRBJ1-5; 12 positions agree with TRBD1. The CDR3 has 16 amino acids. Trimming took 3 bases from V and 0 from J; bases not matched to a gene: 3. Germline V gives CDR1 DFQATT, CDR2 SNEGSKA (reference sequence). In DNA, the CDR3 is TGCAGTGCTAGTAGGGACAGGGGGCGTAGCAATCAGCCCCAGCATTTT. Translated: CSASRDRGRSNQPQHF.

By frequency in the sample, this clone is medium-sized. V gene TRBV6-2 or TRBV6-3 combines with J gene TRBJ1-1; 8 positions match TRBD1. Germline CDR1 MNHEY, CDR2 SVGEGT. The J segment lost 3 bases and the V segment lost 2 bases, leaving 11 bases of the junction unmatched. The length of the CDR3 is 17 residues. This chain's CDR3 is CASSYMGDRNWDTEAFF. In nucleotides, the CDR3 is TGTGCCAGCAGTTACATGGGGGACAGGAATTGGGACACTGAAGCTTTCTTT.

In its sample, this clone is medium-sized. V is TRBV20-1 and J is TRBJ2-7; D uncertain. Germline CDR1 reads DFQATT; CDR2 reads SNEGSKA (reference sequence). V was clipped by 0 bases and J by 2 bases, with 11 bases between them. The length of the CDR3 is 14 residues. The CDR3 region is CSARDPQRTYEQYF. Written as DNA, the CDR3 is TGCAGTGCTAGAGATCCCCAACGTACCTACGAGCAGTACTTC.

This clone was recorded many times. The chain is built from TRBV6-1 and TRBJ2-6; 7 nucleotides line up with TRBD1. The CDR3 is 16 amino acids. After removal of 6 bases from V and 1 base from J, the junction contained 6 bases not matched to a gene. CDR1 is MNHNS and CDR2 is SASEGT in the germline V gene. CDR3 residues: CASRGRGRSGANVLTF. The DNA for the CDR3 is TGTGCCAGCAGGGGAAGGGGGCGGTCTGGGGCCAACGTCCTGACTTTC.

The CDR3 coding sequence is TGTGCCTGGAGTAGAGGGGAGTTCTACGAGCAGTACTTC. Translated: CAWSRGEFYEQYF. This rearrangement joins TRBV30 to TRBJ2-7, with D perhaps given as TRBD1 or TRBD2 (5 bases each). This CDR3 has 13 residues. Between the trimmed V and J ends, which lost 2 bases and 3 bases, there was a span of 11 bases. Germline CDR1 reads GTSNPN; CDR2 reads SVGIG (reference sequence).

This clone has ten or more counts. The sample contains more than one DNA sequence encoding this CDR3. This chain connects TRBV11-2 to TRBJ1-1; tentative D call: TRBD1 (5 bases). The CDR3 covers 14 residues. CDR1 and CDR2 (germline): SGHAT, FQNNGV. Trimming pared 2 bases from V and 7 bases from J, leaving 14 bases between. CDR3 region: CASSLPDRLNEAFF. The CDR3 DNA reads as TGTGCCAGCAGCTTACCAGACAGACTCAATGAAGCTTTCTTT.

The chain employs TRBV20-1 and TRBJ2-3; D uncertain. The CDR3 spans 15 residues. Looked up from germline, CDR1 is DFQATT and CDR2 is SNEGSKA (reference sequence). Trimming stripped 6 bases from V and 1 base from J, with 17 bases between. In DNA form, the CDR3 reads TGCAGTGCGGGCCATAGTGCGGTGGGCACAGATACGCAGTATTTT. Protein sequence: CSAGHSAVGTDTQYF.

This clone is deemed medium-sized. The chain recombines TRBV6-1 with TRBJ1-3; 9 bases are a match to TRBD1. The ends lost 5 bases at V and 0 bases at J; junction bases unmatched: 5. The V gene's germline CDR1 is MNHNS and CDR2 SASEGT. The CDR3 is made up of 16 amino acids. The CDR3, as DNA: TGTGCCAGCAGTAAAAACAGGGGGCTCTCTGGAAACACCATATATTTT. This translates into CASSKNRGLSGNTIYF.

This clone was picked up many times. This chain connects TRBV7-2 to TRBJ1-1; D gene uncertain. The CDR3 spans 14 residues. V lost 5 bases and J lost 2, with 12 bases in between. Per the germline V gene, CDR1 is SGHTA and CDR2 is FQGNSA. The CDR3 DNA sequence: TGTGCCAGCAGCCCGAGGGCAGTTAACACTGAAGCTTTCTTT. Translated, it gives CASSPRAVNTEAFF. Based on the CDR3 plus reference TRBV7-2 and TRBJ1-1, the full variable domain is GAGVSQSPSNKVTEKGKDVELRCDPISGHTALYWYRQSLGQGLEFLIYFQGNSAPDKSGLPSDRFSAERTGGSVSTLTIQRTQQEDSAVYLCASSPRAVNTEAFFGQGTRLTVV.

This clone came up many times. The CDR3 region has the DNA TGTGCCAGCAGTCTTGACAGTTTAACTAATGAAAAACTGTTTTTT. Its translation is CASSLDSLTNEKLFF. The chain employs TRBV28 and TRBJ1-4; the D gene is possibly TRBD1 (5 bases). The CDR3 contains 15 residues. Germline V gives CDR1 MDHEN, CDR2 SYDVKM. Trimming removed 5 bases from V and 1 base from J, with 11 bases in between.

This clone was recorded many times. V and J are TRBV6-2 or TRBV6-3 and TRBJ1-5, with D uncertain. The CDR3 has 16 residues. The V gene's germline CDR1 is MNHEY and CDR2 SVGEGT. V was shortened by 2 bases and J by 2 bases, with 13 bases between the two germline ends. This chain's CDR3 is CASSYLRLDGNQPQHF. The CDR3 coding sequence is TGTGCCAGCAGTTACCTTAGGCTTGACGGCAATCAGCCCCAGCATTTT.